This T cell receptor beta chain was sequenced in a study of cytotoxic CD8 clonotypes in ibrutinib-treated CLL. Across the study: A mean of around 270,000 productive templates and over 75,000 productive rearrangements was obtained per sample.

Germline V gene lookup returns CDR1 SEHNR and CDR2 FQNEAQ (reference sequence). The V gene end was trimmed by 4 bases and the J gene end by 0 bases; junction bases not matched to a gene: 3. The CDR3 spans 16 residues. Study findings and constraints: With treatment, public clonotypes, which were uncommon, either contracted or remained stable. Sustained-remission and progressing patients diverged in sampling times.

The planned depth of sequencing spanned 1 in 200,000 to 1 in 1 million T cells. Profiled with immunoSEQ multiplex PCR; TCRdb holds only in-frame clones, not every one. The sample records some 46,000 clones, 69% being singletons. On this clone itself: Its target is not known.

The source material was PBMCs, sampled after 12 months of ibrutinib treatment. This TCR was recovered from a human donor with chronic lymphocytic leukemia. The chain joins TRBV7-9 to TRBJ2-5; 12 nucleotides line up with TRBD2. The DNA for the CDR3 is TGTGCCAGCAGCTCACGGACTAGCGGGGACCAAGAGACCCAGTACTTC. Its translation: CASSSRTSGDQETQYF. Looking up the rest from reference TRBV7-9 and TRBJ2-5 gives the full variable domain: DTGVSQNPRHKITKRGQNVTFRCDPISEHNRLYWYRQTLGQGPEFLTYFQNEAQLEKSRLLSDRFSAERPKGSFSTLEIQRTEQGDSAMYLCASSSRTSGDQETQYFGPGTRLLVL.